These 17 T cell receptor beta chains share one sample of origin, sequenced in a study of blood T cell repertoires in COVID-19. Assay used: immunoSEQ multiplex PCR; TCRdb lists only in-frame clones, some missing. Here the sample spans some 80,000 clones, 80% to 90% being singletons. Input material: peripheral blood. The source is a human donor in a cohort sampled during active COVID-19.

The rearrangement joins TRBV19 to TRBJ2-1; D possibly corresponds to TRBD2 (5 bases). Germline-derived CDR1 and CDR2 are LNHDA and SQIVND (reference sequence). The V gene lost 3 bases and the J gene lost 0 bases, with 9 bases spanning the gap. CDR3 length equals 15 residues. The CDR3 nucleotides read TGTGCCAGTAGTATTTCGGGGAGCTCCTACAATGAGCAGTTCTTC. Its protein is CASSISGSSYNEQFF.

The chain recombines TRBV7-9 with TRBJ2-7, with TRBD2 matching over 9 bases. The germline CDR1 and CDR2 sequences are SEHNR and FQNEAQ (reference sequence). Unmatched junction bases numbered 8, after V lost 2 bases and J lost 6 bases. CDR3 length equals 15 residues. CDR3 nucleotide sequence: TGTGCCAGCAGCTTACGAGGCGGGAGGGCCGGCGAGCAGTACTTC. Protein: CASSLRGGRAGEQYF.

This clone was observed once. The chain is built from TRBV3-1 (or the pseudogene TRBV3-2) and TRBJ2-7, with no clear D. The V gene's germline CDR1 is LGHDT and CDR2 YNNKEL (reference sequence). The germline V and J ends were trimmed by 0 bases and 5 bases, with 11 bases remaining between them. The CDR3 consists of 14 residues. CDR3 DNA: TGTGCCAGCAGCCAAGAGCATATGCGGCACGAGCAGTACTTC. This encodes CASSQEHMRHEQYF.

The CDR3 here is CASSLGQGTEKLFF. Written as DNA, the CDR3 is TGTGCCAGCAGCTTGGGACAGGGGACTGAAAAACTGTTTTTT. This chain connects TRBV7-2 to TRBJ1-4, with TRBD1 identical over 10 bases. J lost 7 bases, V lost 3 bases, and 2 bases had no gene match. Per the germline V gene, CDR1 is SGHTA and CDR2 is FQGNSA. CDR3 length equals 14 residues.

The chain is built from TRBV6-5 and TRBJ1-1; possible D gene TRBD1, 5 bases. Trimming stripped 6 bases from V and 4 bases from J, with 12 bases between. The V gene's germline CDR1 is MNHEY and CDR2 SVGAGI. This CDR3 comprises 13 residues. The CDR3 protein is CASRDRQITEAFF. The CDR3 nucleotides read TGTGCCAGCAGGGACCGACAGATCACTGAAGCTTTCTTT.

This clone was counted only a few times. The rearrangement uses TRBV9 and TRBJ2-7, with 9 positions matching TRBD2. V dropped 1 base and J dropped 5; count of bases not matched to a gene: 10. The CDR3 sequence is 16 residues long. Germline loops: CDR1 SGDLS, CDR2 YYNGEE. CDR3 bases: TGTGCCAGCAGCGTAATAGGAGCGGGAGGTTTCGACGAGCAGTACTTC. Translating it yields CASSVIGAGGFDEQYF.

The DNA of the CDR3 is TGCAGCGCCCCGAGACTGGATTACAATGAGCAGTTCTTC. This sequence encodes CSAPRLDYNEQFF. The genes are TRBV29-1 and TRBJ2-1; D gene unclear. This CDR3 contains 13 residues. The germline V and J ends were trimmed by 7 bases and 4 bases, with 14 bases remaining between them. Germline CDR1 reads SQVTM; CDR2 reads ANQGSEA.

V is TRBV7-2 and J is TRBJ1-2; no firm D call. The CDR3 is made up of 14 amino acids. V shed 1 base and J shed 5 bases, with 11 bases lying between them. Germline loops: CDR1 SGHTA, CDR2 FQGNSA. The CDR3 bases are TGTGCCAGCAGCTTAGGAGGGAGAAGTTATGGCTACACCTTC. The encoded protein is CASSLGGRSYGYTF.

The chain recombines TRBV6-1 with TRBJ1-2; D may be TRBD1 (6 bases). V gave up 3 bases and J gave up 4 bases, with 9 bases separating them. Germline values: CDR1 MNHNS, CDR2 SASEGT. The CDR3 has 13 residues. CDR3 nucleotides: TGTGCCAGCAGTGACGGACAGTTCTATGGCTACACCTTC. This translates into CASSDGQFYGYTF.

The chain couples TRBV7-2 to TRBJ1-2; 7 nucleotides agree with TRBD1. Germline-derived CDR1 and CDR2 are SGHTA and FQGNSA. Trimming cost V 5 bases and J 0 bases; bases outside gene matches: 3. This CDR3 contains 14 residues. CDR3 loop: CASSPGTANYGYTF. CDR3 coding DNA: TGTGCCAGCAGCCCGGGGACAGCTAACTATGGCTACACCTTC. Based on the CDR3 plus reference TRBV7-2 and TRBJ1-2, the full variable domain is GAGVSQSPSNKVTEKGKDVELRCDPISGHTALYWYRQSLGQGLEFLIYFQGNSAPDKSGLPSDRFSAERTGGSVSTLTIQRTQQEDSAVYLCASSPGTANYGYTFGSGTRLTVV.

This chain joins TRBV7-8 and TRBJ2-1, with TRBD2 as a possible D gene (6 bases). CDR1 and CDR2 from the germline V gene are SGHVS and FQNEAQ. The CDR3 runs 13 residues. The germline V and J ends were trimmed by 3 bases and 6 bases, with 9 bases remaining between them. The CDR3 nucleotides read TGTGCCAGCAGCTTTGGGACTGTCAATGAGCAGTTCTTC. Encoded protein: CASSFGTVNEQFF.

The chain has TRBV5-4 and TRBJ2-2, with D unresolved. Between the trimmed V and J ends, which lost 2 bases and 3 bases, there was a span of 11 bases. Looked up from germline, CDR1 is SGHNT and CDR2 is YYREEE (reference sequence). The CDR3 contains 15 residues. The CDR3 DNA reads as TGTGCCAGCAGCTTCAGTAACATGTACACCGGGGAGCTGTTTTTT. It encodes CASSFSNMYTGELFF.

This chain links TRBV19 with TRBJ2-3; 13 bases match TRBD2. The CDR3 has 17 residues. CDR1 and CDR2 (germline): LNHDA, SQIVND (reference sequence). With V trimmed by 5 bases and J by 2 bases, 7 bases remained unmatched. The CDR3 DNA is TGTGCCAGTAGTTCGCGACTAGCGGGGGGATCCACAGATACGCAGTATTTT. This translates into CASSSRLAGGSTDTQYF. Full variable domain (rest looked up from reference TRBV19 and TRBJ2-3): DGGITQSPKYLFRKEGQNVTLSCEQNLNHDAMYWYRQDPGQGLRLIYYSQIVNDFQKGDIAEGYSVSREKKESFPLTVTSAQKNPTAFYLCASSSRLAGGSTDTQYFGPGTRLTVL.

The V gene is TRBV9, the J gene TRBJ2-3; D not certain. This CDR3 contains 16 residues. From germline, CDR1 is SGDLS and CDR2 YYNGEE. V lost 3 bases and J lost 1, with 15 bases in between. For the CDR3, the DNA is TGTGCCAGCAGCGCGTTGTCGAGTCGGGGCACAGATACGCAGTATTTT. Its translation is CASSALSSRGTDTQYF.

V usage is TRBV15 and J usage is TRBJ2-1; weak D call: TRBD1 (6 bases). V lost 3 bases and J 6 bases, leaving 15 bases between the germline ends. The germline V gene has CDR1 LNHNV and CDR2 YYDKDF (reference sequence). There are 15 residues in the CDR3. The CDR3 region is CATSRLTLTGNEQFF. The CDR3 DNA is TGTGCCACCAGCAGGTTAACACTGACAGGCAATGAGCAGTTCTTC.

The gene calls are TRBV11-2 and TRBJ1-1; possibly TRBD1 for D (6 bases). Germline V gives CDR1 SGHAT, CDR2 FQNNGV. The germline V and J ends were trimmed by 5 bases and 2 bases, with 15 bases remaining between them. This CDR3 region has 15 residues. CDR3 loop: CASSQLGRGNTEAFF. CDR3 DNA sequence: TGTGCCAGCAGCCAGCTGGGCAGGGGAAACACTGAAGCTTTCTTT.

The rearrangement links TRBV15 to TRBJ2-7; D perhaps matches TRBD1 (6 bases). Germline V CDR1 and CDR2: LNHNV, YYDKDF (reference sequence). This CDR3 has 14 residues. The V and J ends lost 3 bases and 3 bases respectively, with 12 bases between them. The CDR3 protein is CATSSPKDSYEQYF. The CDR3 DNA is TGTGCCACCAGCAGCCCCAAGGACAGCTACGAGCAGTACTTC. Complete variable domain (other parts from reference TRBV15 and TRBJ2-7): DAMVIQNPRYQVTQFGKPVTLSCSQTLNHNVMYWYQQKSSQAPKLLFHYYDKDFNNEADTPDNFQSRRPNTSFCFLDIRSPGLGDTAMYLCATSSPKDSYEQYFGPGTRLTVT.